Each of the 5 T cell receptor beta chains below was sequenced from the same sample in a study of OX40 agonist ivuxolimab in advanced cancers. The method was immunoSEQ multiplex PCR; TCRdb's version includes in-frame clones alone and lacks a portion of them. The data contain about 98,000 clones, 88% of them seen just once; the ten biggest clones take up 0.7% to 0.95%. Here the sequenced sample was CD4+ or CD8+ T cells sorted from blood, taken in a trial of the OX40 agonist ivuxolimab. These receptors originate from an adult with an advanced solid tumor such as melanoma, head and neck, liver or kidney cancer.

V and J are TRBV4-2 and TRBJ1-1; tentatively, D is TRBD1 (6 bases). Per the germline V gene, CDR1 is LGHNA and CDR2 is YNFKEQ. Trimming cost V 4 bases and J 4 bases, with 22 bases left between them. The CDR3 extends over 17 amino acids. The CDR3 spells CASSLGGDGGRPTEAFF. The CDR3 DNA is TGTGCCAGCAGCCTAGGGGGTGACGGGGGGCGCCCCACTGAAGCTTTCTTT.

The rearrangement links TRBV10-3 to TRBJ2-3; D not certain. Germline V lookup: CDR1 ENHRY, CDR2 SYGVKD. The CDR3 is made up of 12 amino acids. V lost 4 bases and J lost 5, with 7 bases in between. The DNA for the CDR3 is TGTGCCATCAGTGTCAGCCTAGATACGCAGTATTTT. It codes for CAISVSLDTQYF.

The rearrangement joins TRBV5-1 to TRBJ2-2; D is perhaps TRBD1 (5 bases). The CDR3 contains 13 residues. CDR1 is SGHRS, CDR2 YFSETQ, per germline. Trimming pared 4 bases from V and 4 bases from J, leaving 8 bases between. The CDR3 sequence: CASSRQGTGELFF. The CDR3, as DNA: TGCGCCAGCAGCCGGCAGGGCACCGGGGAGCTGTTTTTT.

The chain has TRBV2 and TRBJ1-6; D gene ambiguous. The CDR3 is 15 residues long. V lost 0 bases and J 6 bases, leaving 9 bases between the germline ends. CDR1 is SNHLY and CDR2 is FYNNEI in the germline V gene. The CDR3 nucleotides are TGTGCCAGCAGTGAAGCGCTTAGAGCTAATTCACCCCTCCACTTT. It yields the protein CASSEALRANSPLHF.

The chain carries TRBV6-1 and TRBJ2-7; no clear D. V was pared by 1 base and J by 1 base, with 11 bases between. Looked up from germline, CDR1 is MNHNS and CDR2 is SASEGT. This CDR3 region has 15 residues. The CDR3 nucleotides are TGTGCCAGCAGTGAAGGGCCGACGGCTTCCTACGAGCAGTACGTC. It translates to CASSEGPTASYEQYV.